This TCR beta chain comes out of a study of T cells after posttransplantation cyclophosphamide. Findings and limits, study-wide: After PTCy, TRB diversity resembled that of CNI/methotrexate controls. Donor CD8+ memory clones often dominated recipient blood repertoires at later times. Blood and skin or GI T cell repertoires showed limited TRB overlap.

Germline V gene lookup returns CDR1 MNHEY and CDR2 SMNVEV (reference sequence). This CDR3 spans 14 amino acids. The V gene lost 2 bases and the J gene lost 4 bases, with 9 bases spanning the gap. Sequencing was performed with immunoSEQ multiplex PCR; in TCRdb, only in-frame clones are kept and a portion is missing. The top ten clones hold roughly 3.1% of a sample with about 47,000 clones, around 94% of them seen once. This related bone marrow graft donor gave peripheral blood on the day of marrow donation. In the case of this clone: What it recognizes is unknown.

This chain joins TRBV27 and TRBJ1-5; D is unresolved. This clonotype was sampled from a woman in her 30s in good health and a related stem cell transplant donor. The sample comprised PBMCs. CDR3 nucleotides: TGTGCCAGCAGTTTAAACAGAGTTAATCAGCCCCAGCATTTT. It encodes CASSLNRVNQPQHF.